Following are 12 T cell receptor beta chains from one sample sequenced in a study of blood T cell repertoires in COVID-19. Produced via immunoSEQ multiplex PCR; TCRdb's table is partial and in-frame only. The sample records about 240,000 clones, roughly 80% being singletons. Sequencing was carried out using peripheral blood. Receptors originate from a woman in her sixties or seventies with active or convalescent COVID-19.

J is TRBJ2-2 and V is TRBV6-5, with 8 bases lining up with TRBD2. The CDR3 sequence is 15 residues long. J was trimmed by 4 bases and V by 5 bases; bases with no gene match: 6. Germline V CDR1 and CDR2: MNHEY, SVGAGI. The CDR3 reads CASSPGLVFTGELFF. For the CDR3, the DNA is TGTGCCAGCAGTCCGGGACTAGTATTCACCGGGGAGCTGTTTTTT.

The rearrangement uses TRBV19 and TRBJ1-2, with 7 bases identical to TRBD1. This CDR3 is 14 amino acids long. Germline lookup yields CDR1 LNHDA and CDR2 SQIVND (reference sequence). V was clipped by 4 bases and J by 7 bases; unmatched bases: 9. The CDR3 region is CASSTTGDQSGYTF. The CDR3, as DNA: TGTGCCAGTAGTACCACAGGGGATCAGTCTGGCTACACCTTC.

The chain recombines TRBV12-5 with TRBJ1-1; maybe TRBD1 (6 bases). There are 19 residues in the CDR3. V gave up 0 bases and J gave up 4 bases, with 24 bases separating them. CDR1 and CDR2 from the germline V gene are LGHNT and FRNRAP. CDR3 region: CASGLVGAGESRDRTEAFF. In DNA, the CDR3 is TGTGCTAGTGGTTTGGTAGGGGCAGGGGAGAGTAGAGATCGCACTGAAGCTTTCTTT.

The V gene is TRBV9, the J gene TRBJ1-3; the match to TRBD1 covers 7 bases. This CDR3 spans 15 amino acids. With 4 bases clipped from V and 2 bases from J, the junction kept 6 bases outside the gene matches. Germline V CDR1 and CDR2: SGDLS, YYNGEE. CDR3 nucleotide sequence: TGTGCCAGCAGCTTGACAGGGTCTGCTGGAAACACCATATATTTT. Protein sequence: CASSLTGSAGNTIYF.

The chain links TRBV6-5 to TRBJ1-2; TRBD1 agrees at 8 bases. The CDR3 sequence is 13 residues long. Germline V CDR1 and CDR2: MNHEY, SVGAGI. Losses at the gene ends were 5 bases for V and 10 bases for J; bases not matched to a gene: 9. The DNA of the CDR3 is TGTGCCAGCAGTCCCAGGGGACAGGAAATCTACACCTTC. Translated, it gives CASSPRGQEIYTF.

This clone was seen more than once but under ten times. The CDR3 DNA reads as TGTGCCAGCAGCCAAGGGGACAGGGTGGGAACTCGGGGCTACACCTTC. It codes for CASSQGDRVGTRGYTF. The chain carries TRBV3-1 (or the pseudogene TRBV3-2) and TRBJ1-2; 9 bases align to TRBD1. Unmatched junction bases numbered 11, after V lost 1 base and J lost 8 bases. CDR3 length: 16 amino acids. CDR1 LGHDT and CDR2 YNNKEL come from the germline V gene (reference sequence).

The chain has TRBV30 and TRBJ1-5, with 7 bases aligning to TRBD1. Germline trimming cut 5 bases from V and 5 bases from J; bases unmatched to any gene: 6. The germline V gene encodes CDR1 GTSNPN and CDR2 SVGIG (reference sequence). The length of the CDR3 is 13 residues. The CDR3 nucleotides are TGTGCCTGGGGTGGACAGGTCCATCAGCCCCAGCATTTT. Its translation: CAWGGQVHQPQHF.

The genes are TRBV27 and TRBJ1-5, with D hard to call. Germline-derived CDR1 and CDR2 are MNHEY and SMNVEV (reference sequence). The CDR3 totals 12 residues. V was clipped by 10 bases and J by 7 bases, with 14 bases between them. This CDR3 is CAMRERRQPQHF. In nucleotides, the CDR3 is TGTGCCATGCGGGAGCGGCGACAGCCCCAGCATTTT.

The rearrangement joins TRBV18 to TRBJ1-5, with 7 bases aligning to TRBD1. This CDR3 is 16 amino acids long. V lost 4 bases, J lost 3 bases, and 9 bases stayed unmatched. Germline-derived CDR1 and CDR2 are KGHSH and LQKENI. CDR3 DNA sequence: TGTGCCAGCTCACTAAGCCCGACAGGGTCCAATCAGCCCCAGCATTTT. Encoded protein: CASSLSPTGSNQPQHF.

The V and J genes are TRBV2 and TRBJ1-6; a weak D match, TRBD1 (6 bases). Germline CDR1 and CDR2: SNHLY and FYNNEI. The V gene lost 8 bases and the J gene lost 6 bases, with 8 bases spanning the gap. CDR3 length: 12 residues. CDR3 loop: CASARGNSPLHF. In DNA, the CDR3 is TGTGCCAGCGCCAGGGGTAATTCACCCCTCCACTTT.

This clone came up a few times. The same CDR3 can be traced to other DNA sequences in this sample. This chain uses TRBV27 with TRBJ1-1, with TRBD1 as a possible D gene (6 bases). This CDR3 region has 14 residues. Germline V lookup: CDR1 MNHEY, CDR2 SMNVEV (reference sequence). Deletions cut 6 bases from V and 5 bases from J, with 16 bases between. The chain's CDR3 is CASSPHREGTEAFF. The CDR3 nucleotides are TGTGCCAGCAGCCCACACAGGGAGGGTACTGAAGCTTTCTTT.

As for this clone: This may be a read error: a much more frequent sequence differs by one nucleotide. The gene calls are TRBV7-9 and TRBJ1-2, with D perhaps TRBD1 (5 bases). V dropped 1 base and J dropped 3 bases, with 6 bases sitting between them. CDR3 size: 13 residues. Germline V CDR1 and CDR2: SEHNR, FQNEAQ (reference sequence). The CDR3 reads CASSLEQDYGYTF. CDR3 nucleotide sequence: TGTGCCAGCAGCTTAGAACAGGACTATGGCTACACCTTC.